This T cell receptor (beta chain) was found in a study of shared clonotypes between healthy human individuals. Study at large: Three plates were used per donor for CD4 naive, three for CD4 memory, two for CD8 naive and one for CD8 memory.

At deep level, the assay was performed. Several immunoSEQ plates held equal portions of the genomic DNA taken from each subset. Sequencing was performed with immunoSEQ multiplex PCR; in TCRdb, only in-frame clones are kept and a portion is missing. This table has 1,400,000 or so clones, approximately 98.5% appearing once. CDR3 length: 13 residues. Germline V gene sequence: CDR1 SGHDN, CDR2 FVKESK. The V and J ends lost 0 bases and 7 bases respectively, with 6 bases between them. Concerning this clone: Its antigen is unknown.

Whole-study findings and limits: Represented genetic and exposure-history diversity was restricted by having few donors.

The V gene is TRBV14, the J gene TRBJ2-2, with no clear D. The specimen was naive CD4+ T cells sorted from blood. Described subset: CD45RA+ positively selected. The source is a man aged 30 to 45 in good health. CDR3 loop: CASSQDRHGELFF. For the CDR3, the DNA is TGTGCCAGCAGCCAAGATCGGCACGGGGAGCTGTTTTTT.